The 29 T cell receptor beta chains given below trace back to one sample, sequenced in a study of CD8 T cells in ankylosing spondylitis. Each CDR3 protein is one row after TCRdb ran MiXCR on the 5' RACE reads. Of just over 300,000 distinct CDR3 sequences listed, roughly 20% were seen once; the top ten hold roughly 3.4%. The material sequenced was blood, either unsorted or a sorted T cell fraction (not recorded which). The receptors were sampled from a female donor with ankylosing spondylitis or in good health (not recorded which).

This chain links TRBV9 with TRBJ2-2; D uncertain. The CDR3 is made up of 14 amino acids. Trimming stripped 0 bases from V and 2 bases from J, with 5 bases between. The germline V gene has CDR1 SGDLS and CDR2 YYNGEE. CDR3 sequence: CASSVDPNTGELFF. DNA for the CDR3: TGTGCCAGCAGCGTAGACCCCAACACCGGGGAGCTGTTTTTT.

J is TRBJ2-5 and V is TRBV4-3; 11 bases match TRBD2. Germline CDR1 LGHNA, CDR2 YSLEER. There are 17 residues in the CDR3. J gave up 0 bases and V 3 bases, and 6 bases lay outside the gene matches. The CDR3 nucleotides are TGCGCCAGCAGCCAGGGTCCTAGCGGGGGGTACCAAGAGACCCAGTACTTC. Translation: CASSQGPSGGYQETQYF.

This clonotype was picked up many times. The V and J genes are TRBV12-3 or TRBV12-4 and TRBJ2-3; 16 bases agree with TRBD2. The CDR3 extends over 17 amino acids. The J segment lost 4 bases and the V segment lost 6 bases, leaving 7 bases of the junction unmatched. The CDR3 DNA sequence: TGTGCCAGCAGCTTGGGACTAGCGGGAGGGCCGTCAGATACGCAGTATTTT. Its translation: CASSLGLAGGPSDTQYF.

CDR3 region: CASNDRLGEQYF. CDR3 in DNA: TGCGCCAGCAATGACAGGCTAGGGGAGCAGTACTTC. V and J are TRBV5-1 and TRBJ2-7; D may be TRBD1 (6 bases). CDR3 length equals 12 residues. V lost 6 bases to trimming and J lost 7 bases, with 14 bases between them. The germline CDR1 and CDR2 sequences are SGHRS and YFSETQ.

There are many counts of this clonotype. The rearrangement uses TRBV12-3 or TRBV12-4 and TRBJ1-3; D not certain. V lost 8 bases to trimming and J lost 1 base, with 9 bases between them. The CDR3 covers 13 residues. CDR3 coding DNA: TGTGCCAGCGAATTAGGGTCTGGAAACACCATATATTTT. Amino acid sequence: CASELGSGNTIYF.

This clonotype occurred once. This chain joins TRBV11-2 and TRBJ2-5; 7 bases align to TRBD2. Per the germline V gene, CDR1 is SGHAT and CDR2 is FQNNGV. The V and J ends lost 6 bases and 3 bases, in that order; junction bases with no gene match: 7. The CDR3 runs to 14 residues. The CDR3 region has the DNA TGTGCCAGCAGATTAACGGGGGGAAAAGAGACCCAGTACTTC. Protein: CASRLTGGKETQYF.

This clonotype was recorded a few times. V usage is TRBV25-1 and J usage is TRBJ1-1, with D perhaps matching TRBD1 (5 bases). The CDR3 covers 15 residues. The germline V and J ends were trimmed by 1 base and 2 bases, with 11 bases remaining between them. Germline values: CDR1 MGHDK, CDR2 SYGVNS. The CDR3 DNA sequence: TGTGCCAGCAGTGAATTGACAGATTACAACACTGAAGCTTTCTTT. It specifies CASSELTDYNTEAFF.

There are many counts of this clonotype. The chain has TRBV20-1 and TRBJ1-2; 7 nucleotides align to TRBD1. J lost 4 bases, V lost 1 base, and 9 bases had no gene match. CDR1 is DFQATT, CDR2 SNEGSKA, per germline (reference sequence). The CDR3 consists of 15 residues. The CDR3 DNA follows: TGCAGTGCTAGAGGCCTGGAACAGGGGAGCTATGGCTACACCTTC. It yields the protein CSARGLEQGSYGYTF.

V gene TRBV6-5 combines with J gene TRBJ1-3; 8 nucleotides match TRBD1. Trimming at V came to 2 bases and at J to 1 base, leaving 1 base not matched to a gene. Germline V lookup: CDR1 MNHEY, CDR2 SVGAGI. The CDR3 length is 15 residues. CDR3 sequence (DNA): TGTGCCAGCAGTTACAACAGGGGGTCTGGAAACACCATATATTTT. As protein: CASSYNRGSGNTIYF.

This clonotype was observed a few times. This chain links TRBV25-1 with TRBJ1-2; tentatively, D is TRBD1 (5 bases). The CDR3 is made up of 15 amino acids. V lost 3 bases to trimming and J lost 8 bases, with 19 bases between them. In germline, CDR1 is MGHDK, CDR2 SYGVNS. The chain's CDR3 is CASSESGPGLRGYTF. CDR3 in DNA: TGTGCCAGCAGTGAGTCTGGACCGGGACTCCGGGGCTACACCTTC.

This clonotype was counted between two and nine times. V and J are TRBV4-3 and TRBJ2-2; TRBD2 aligns across 13 bases. The germline V gene encodes CDR1 LGHNA and CDR2 YSLEER. With 3 bases clipped from V and 0 bases from J, the junction kept 7 bases outside the gene matches. This CDR3 is 19 amino acids long. CDR3 loop: CASSQGTSGTSANTGELFF. The CDR3 coding sequence is TGCGCCAGCAGCCAGGGGACTAGCGGGACTAGCGCGAACACCGGGGAGCTGTTTTTT.

This clonotype has ten or more counts. The gene calls are TRBV20-1 and TRBJ2-1; D is undetermined. The CDR3 loop spans 15 amino acids. Trimming cost V 4 bases and J 5 bases, with 18 bases left between them. Germline CDR1 reads DFQATT; CDR2 reads SNEGSKA (reference sequence). The CDR3 region has the DNA TGCAGTGCTACGTCCCTTAGGTGGGTGAACAATGAGCAGTTCTTC. Encoded protein: CSATSLRWVNNEQFF.

The V gene is TRBV4-3, the J gene TRBJ2-7, with TRBD1 matching 9 bases. V shed 4 bases, J shed 2 bases, and the junction held 9 bases outside the gene matches. Germline CDR1 and CDR2: LGHNA and YSLEER. This CDR3 comprises 16 residues. The DNA for the CDR3 is TGCGCCAGCAGCCGCCGGGACAGGGATATTACCTACGAGCAGTACTTC. Its protein is CASSRRDRDITYEQYF.

This clonotype was observed a handful of times. The CDR3 coding sequence is TGTGCCAGCCAAACGTCGGATGAGCAGTTCTTC. Amino acids: CASQTSDEQFF. This chain connects TRBV12-3 or TRBV12-4 to TRBJ2-1; D is unresolved. The CDR3 has 11 amino acids. The V gene lost 8 bases and the J gene lost 8 bases, with 10 bases spanning the gap.

The chain has TRBV19 and TRBJ2-7; 9 bases map to TRBD2. CDR3 size: 15 residues. From germline, CDR1 is LNHDA and CDR2 SQIVND (reference sequence). V lost 10 bases, J lost 3 bases, and 13 bases stayed unmatched. CDR3 sequence (DNA): TGTGCCACAAATGGGGGAACTAGCGGGCTCTACGAGCAGTACTTC. Translated, it gives CATNGGTSGLYEQYF. The full variable domain, with the rest looked up from reference TRBV19 and TRBJ2-7, is DGGITQSPKYLFRKEGQNVTLSCEQNLNHDAMYWYRQDPGQGLRLIYYSQIVNDFQKGDIAEGYSVSREKKESFPLTVTSAQKNPTAFYLCATNGGTSGLYEQYFGPGTRLTVT.

The rearrangement links TRBV5-1 to TRBJ1-1; 11 nucleotides match TRBD1. The CDR3 is 14 residues long. The trim removed 4 bases at V and 5 bases at J, leaving 4 bases unmatched. The germline CDR1 and CDR2 sequences are SGHRS and YFSETQ. As DNA, the CDR3 is TGCGCCAGCAGCGGACAGGGGGCGGGTACTGAAGCTTTCTTT. Protein sequence: CASSGQGAGTEAFF. Variable domain in full (rest from reference TRBV5-1 and TRBJ1-1): KAGVTQTPRYLIKTRGQQVTLSCSPISGHRSVSWYQQTPGQGLQFLFEYFSETQRNKGNFPGRFSGRQFSNSRSEMNVSTLELGDSALYLCASSGQGAGTEAFFGQGTRLTVV.

This clonotype showed up just a few times. V usage is TRBV20-1 and J usage is TRBJ2-3; D might be TRBD2 (5 bases). CDR1 and CDR2 (germline): DFQATT, SNEGSKA (reference sequence). The germline V and J ends were trimmed by 6 bases and 2 bases, with 12 bases remaining between them. The CDR3 loop spans 13 amino acids. The CDR3 loop is CSAEGSLTDTQYF. The CDR3 coding sequence is TGCAGTGCCGAAGGGAGTCTCACAGATACGCAGTATTTT.

This clonotype was recorded a few times. The V gene is TRBV20-1, the J gene TRBJ2-1, with 10 bases matching TRBD1. CDR1 is DFQATT, CDR2 SNEGSKA, per germline (reference sequence). The ends lost 6 bases at V and 8 bases at J; junction bases unmatched: 13. The CDR3 has 15 residues. CDR3: CSASSTGGAGDEQFF. The DNA of the CDR3 is TGCAGTGCCTCGTCGACAGGGGGCGCGGGCGATGAGCAGTTCTTC.

This clonotype was seen a single time. This rearrangement joins TRBV2 to TRBJ2-5; 13 bases are shared with TRBD2. Trimming removed 4 bases from V and 4 bases from J; junction bases left unmatched: 6. CDR3 length: 16 amino acids. The V gene's germline CDR1 is SNHLY and CDR2 FYNNEI. CDR3 amino acids: CASSAGTSGTGETQYF. The CDR3 region has the DNA TGTGCCAGCAGTGCCGGGACTAGCGGGACGGGAGAGACCCAGTACTTC.

V and J are TRBV6-4 and TRBJ2-1; D unclear. From germline, CDR1 is MRHNA and CDR2 SNTAGT. Trimming removed 2 bases at V and 6 bases at J, with 11 bases between. The CDR3 contains 14 residues. The CDR3 protein is CASSDPRTGNEQFF. As DNA, the CDR3 is TGTGCCAGCAGTGACCCACGAACGGGCAATGAGCAGTTCTTC.

In its sample, this clonotype was seen a few times. The chain joins TRBV6-9 to TRBJ1-3; no definite D call. Germline CDR1 and CDR2: MNHGY and SVAAGI. Trimming removed 8 bases at V and 3 bases at J, with 17 bases between. The CDR3 contains 15 residues. The CDR3 DNA is TGTGCCAGCCAGATCCTCACTCGGGATGGAAACACCATATATTTT. This gives the protein CASQILTRDGNTIYF.

The chain is built from TRBV12-3 or TRBV12-4 and TRBJ1-6; D gene uncertain. This CDR3 is 15 amino acids long. Trimming stripped 2 bases from V and 10 bases from J, with 15 bases between. The CDR3 DNA follows: TGTGCCAGCAGTTTAACTCTGGAGGGAGTGTCACCCCTCCACTTT. It encodes CASSLTLEGVSPLHF.

This clonotype was observed a few times. CDR3 DNA sequence: TGTGCCATCAACAGAGCCAAGAACACTGAAGCTTTCTTT. Its translation is CAINRAKNTEAFF. The chain employs TRBV10-3 and TRBJ1-1, with D unresolved. The CDR3 is made up of 13 amino acids. Trimming pared 7 bases from V and 1 base from J, leaving 10 bases between. Germline V lookup: CDR1 ENHRY, CDR2 SYGVKD.

The chain combines TRBV19 with TRBJ1-2; D may be TRBD1 (5 bases). Germline V gene data show CDR1 as LNHDA and CDR2 as SQIVND (reference sequence). The CDR3 has 13 residues. V was pared by 5 bases and J by 11 bases, with 18 bases between. The CDR3 DNA sequence: TGTGCCAGTAGTCCAGGGTTATTGGGTGGGTACACCTTC. Residues: CASSPGLLGGYTF.

In its sample, this clonotype was seen many times. The chain recombines TRBV5-1 with TRBJ2-5, with TRBD1 matching over 11 bases. Trimming cost V 4 bases and J 5 bases; bases outside gene matches: 4. The CDR3 spans 14 residues. The V gene's germline CDR1 is SGHRS and CDR2 YFSETQ. CDR3: CASSNRDRGETQYF. The CDR3 nucleotides are TGCGCCAGCAGCAACCGGGACAGGGGGGAGACCCAGTACTTC.

This clonotype was recorded only once. This chain connects TRBV25-1 to TRBJ2-7, with D possibly being TRBD2 (6 bases). CDR3 length: 14 amino acids. CDR1 and CDR2 (germline): MGHDK, SYGVNS. The V end lost 5 bases, the J end lost 5 bases, and 16 bases lay between the germline ends. CDR3 DNA sequence: TGTGCCAGCAGTCGGGTGGAGGGGTGGGACGAGCAGTACTTC. The encoded protein is CASSRVEGWDEQYF.

This clonotype came up a few times. CDR3 protein: CASSPGGEETQYF. The CDR3 DNA reads as TGTGCCAGCTCACCCGGAGGGGAAGAGACCCAGTACTTC. The chain couples TRBV18 to TRBJ2-5; tentatively, D is TRBD2 (6 bases). Germline assignment: CDR1 KGHSH and CDR2 LQKENI. V lost 3 bases, J lost 3 bases, and 8 bases lay in between. This CDR3 comprises 13 residues. Supplemented by reference TRBV18 and TRBJ2-5, the full variable domain reads NAGVMQNPRHLVRRRGQEARLRCSPMKGHSHVYWYRQLPEEGLKFMVYLQKENIIDESGMPKERFSAEFPKEGPSILRIQQVVRGDSAAYFCASSPGGEETQYFGPGTRLLVL.

This clonotype was picked up a small number of times. This chain links TRBV29-1 with TRBJ2-7; D may match TRBD1 or TRBD2 (5 bases each). Trimming took 4 bases from V and 6 from J, leaving 16 bases between them. The germline V gene has CDR1 SQVTM and CDR2 ANQGSEA. The CDR3 runs to 13 residues. The CDR3 region has the DNA TGCAGCGTTGGTTCGACTTATGGGGGCGAGCAGTACTTC. Translated: CSVGSTYGGEQYF.

This clonotype was detected only a few times. V usage is TRBV7-2 and J usage is TRBJ2-1; no clear D gene. CDR3 size: 14 residues. V was pared by 7 bases and J by 4 bases, with 14 bases between. CDR1 and CDR2 (germline): SGHTA, FQGNSA. The CDR3 sequence: CASIPPGVYNEQFF. The CDR3 coding sequence is TGTGCCAGCATCCCGCCGGGTGTTTACAATGAGCAGTTCTTC.